These T cell receptor beta chains were read from a single sample in a study of CXCR3-negative and CXCR3-positive naive CD8 T cells. No DNA is given; TCRdb re-called the 5' RACE reads and lists each CDR3 protein once. The data show 4,500 to 7,000 distinct CDR3 sequences, and the top ten clones hold 1.3%. Specimen: naive CXCR3- CD8+ T cells from blood. Receptor source: a human donor in good health. Some clones in this sample may be carry-over from other donors' samples. The CDR3 runs from the conserved cysteine through the conserved F or W. Only some rows state a clone size, as once, few, many or a class for expanded clones.

size: medium-sized
V: TRBV20-1
J: TRBJ1-2
CDR3: CSARDRDYPYGYTF

size: medium-sized
V: TRBV9
J: TRBJ2-2
CDR3: CASSSPGLAGGEPRDTGELFF

size: .
V: TRBV13
J: TRBJ1-2
CDR3: CASSIRDRPNYGYTF

size: medium-sized
V: TRBV3-1
J: TRBJ1-1
CDR3: CASSQDGHANTEAFF

size: medium-sized
V: TRBV9
J: TRBJ1-2
CDR3: CASSVTTGTSAYTF

size: medium-sized
V: TRBV3-1
J: TRBJ2-7
CDR3: CASSPTPGNLYEQYF

size: medium-sized
V: TRBV12-5
J: TRBJ1-5
CDR3: CASDGDRFNQPQHF

size: .
V: TRBV28
J: TRBJ1-5
CDR3: CASSFRGEWVNQPQHF

size: .
V: TRBV2
J: TRBJ1-2
CDR3: CASITDLTGYGYTF

size: .
V: TRBV29-1
J: TRBJ2-7
CDR3: CSVEVVYEQYF

size: .
V: TRBV29-1
J: TRBJ1-3
CDR3: CSASKWNTIYF

size: .
V: TRBV5-1
J: TRBJ2-2
CDR3: CASSNTGELFF

size: medium-sized
V: TRBV15
J: TRBJ2-5
CDR3: CATSVVSNRETQYF

size: medium-sized
V: TRBV6-8
J: TRBJ2-1
CDR3: CAILMERELNEQFF

size: medium-sized
V: TRBV20-1
J: TRBJ1-2
CDR3: CSARVEVINYGYTF

size: .
V: TRBV29-1
J: TRBJ2-1
CDR3: CSVVAGGRSYNEQFF

size: medium-sized
V: TRBV7-9
J: TRBJ1-2
CDR3: CASSLGQDNYGYTF

size: medium-sized
V: TRBV29-1
J: TRBJ2-2
CDR3: CSVEAGLAGGTGELFF

size: .
V: TRBV12-5
J: TRBJ2-1
CDR3: CASSREESMYEQFF

size: medium-sized
V: TRBV29-1
J: TRBJ2-1
CDR3: CSVAGTSYEQFF

size: medium-sized
V: TRBV27
J: TRBJ2-1
CDR3: CASGYSGSYNEQFF

size: .
V: TRBV11-2
J: TRBJ2-5
CDR3: CASSFAHRYQETQYF

size: .
V: TRBV7-9
J: TRBJ2-7
CDR3: CASSSPRDGAIYEQYF

size: medium-sized
V: TRBV20-1
J: TRBJ2-7
CDR3: CSARTRNSYEQYF

size: .
V: TRBV20-1
J: TRBJ2-1
CDR3: CSANGRALLNEQFF

size: .
V: TRBV4-3
J: TRBJ1-1
CDR3: CASSPGQGFASGTEAFF

size: .
V: TRBV5-1
J: TRBJ1-2
CDR3: CASSLDDNYGYTF

size: medium-sized
V: TRBV12-5
J: TRBJ1-1
CDR3: CASGLGVGGEAFF

size: medium-sized
V: TRBV7-9
J: TRBJ1-6
CDR3: CASSSPGQGYNSPLHF

size: medium-sized
V: TRBV19
J: TRBJ2-7
CDR3: CASSRRGTEYEQYF

size: .
V: TRBV5-1
J: TRBJ2-7
CDR3: CASSPGTGGSYEQYF

size: .
V: TRBV29-1
J: TRBJ2-7
CDR3: CSGSGTSGYEQYF

size: large
V: TRBV18
J: TRBJ2-7
CDR3: CASSPPWGEYEQYF

size: large
V: TRBV7-3
J: TRBJ1-1
CDR3: CASSLPRFRGNTEAFF

size: medium-sized
V: TRBV20-1
J: TRBJ2-5
CDR3: CSARRGVETQYF

size: medium-sized
V: TRBV10-3
J: TRBJ2-5
CDR3: CAISEPGQVQETQYF

size: .
V: TRBV6-5
J: TRBJ2-1
CDR3: CASSSISTGYNEQFF

size: .
V: TRBV21-1
J: TRBJ2-1
CDR3: CASSKRDSRYPLPFEQFF

size: medium-sized
V: TRBV29-1
J: TRBJ2-7
CDR3: CSVRGPGYEQYF

size: .
V: TRBV27
J: TRBJ2-7
CDR3: CASSSGTGGYGYEQYF

size: .
V: TRBV4-3
J: TRBJ1-1
CDR3: CASSHRKAGIPEAFF

size: .
V: TRBV28
J: TRBJ2-2
CDR3: CASSSAGIPNTGELFF

size: medium-sized
V: TRBV29-1
J: TRBJ2-2
CDR3: CSVEGSLGGELFF